This TCR beta chain was identified in a study of blood T cell repertoires in COVID-19. Looking at the study overall: T cells, B-cell-depleted T cells, or PBMCs provided the cDNA or gDNA that served as material.

This clone has just a few counts. The protocol was immunoSEQ multiplex PCR, while the TCRdb copy is restricted to in-frame clones and leaves out a portion. The profile shows a few hundred thousand clones, about 88% of them singletons. Source material: peripheral blood. The TCR originated in a woman in her 70s with COVID-19, enrolled during active disease.

CDR3: CASSYGLGAGSTEAFF. CDR3 DNA: TGTGCCAGCAGTTACGGGTTGGGGGCAGGGAGCACTGAAGCTTTCTTT. The chain combines TRBV6-5 with TRBJ1-1; perhaps TRBD1 as D (6 bases). Germline V gives CDR1 MNHEY, CDR2 SVGAGI. The CDR3 runs to 16 residues. V lost 2 bases to trimming and J lost 4 bases, with 17 bases between them.